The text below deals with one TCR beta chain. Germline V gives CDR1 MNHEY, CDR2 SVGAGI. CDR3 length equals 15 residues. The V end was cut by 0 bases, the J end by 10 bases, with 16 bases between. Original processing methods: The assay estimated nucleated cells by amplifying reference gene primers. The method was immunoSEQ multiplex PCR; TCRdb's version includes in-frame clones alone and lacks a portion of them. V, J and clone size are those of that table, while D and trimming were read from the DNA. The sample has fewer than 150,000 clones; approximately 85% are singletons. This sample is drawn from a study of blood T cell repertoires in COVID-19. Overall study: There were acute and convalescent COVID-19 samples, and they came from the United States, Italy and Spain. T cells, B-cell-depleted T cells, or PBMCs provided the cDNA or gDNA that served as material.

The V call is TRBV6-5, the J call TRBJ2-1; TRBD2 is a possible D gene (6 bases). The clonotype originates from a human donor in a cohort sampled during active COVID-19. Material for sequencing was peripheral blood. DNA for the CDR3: TGTGCCAGCAGTTACTCGATGGCGGGACCCTGGGAGCAGTTCTTC. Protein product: CASSYSMAGPWEQFF.